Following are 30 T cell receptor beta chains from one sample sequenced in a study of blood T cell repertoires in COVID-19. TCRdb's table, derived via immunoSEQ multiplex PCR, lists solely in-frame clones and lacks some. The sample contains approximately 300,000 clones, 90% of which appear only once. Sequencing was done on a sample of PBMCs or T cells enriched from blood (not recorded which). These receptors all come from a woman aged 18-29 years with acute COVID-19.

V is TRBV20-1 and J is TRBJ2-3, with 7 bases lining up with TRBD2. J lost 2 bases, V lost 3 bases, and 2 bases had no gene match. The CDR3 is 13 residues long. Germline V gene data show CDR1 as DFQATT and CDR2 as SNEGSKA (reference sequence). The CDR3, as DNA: TGCAGTGCTAGTAAGCGGGACACAGATACGCAGTATTTT. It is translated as CSASKRDTDTQYF.

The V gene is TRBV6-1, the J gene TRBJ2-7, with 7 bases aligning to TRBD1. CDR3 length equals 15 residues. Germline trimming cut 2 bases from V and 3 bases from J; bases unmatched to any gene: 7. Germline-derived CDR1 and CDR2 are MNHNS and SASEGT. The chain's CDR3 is CASSEKGTDFYEQYF. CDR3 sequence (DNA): TGTGCCAGCAGTGAAAAGGGGACAGACTTCTACGAGCAGTACTTC.

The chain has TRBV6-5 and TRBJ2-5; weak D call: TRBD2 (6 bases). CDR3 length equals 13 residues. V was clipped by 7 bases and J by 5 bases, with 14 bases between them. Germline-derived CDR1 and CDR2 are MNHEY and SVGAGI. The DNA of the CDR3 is TGTGCCAGCACGGGGGACGAGGGGGAGACCCAGTACTTC. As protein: CASTGDEGETQYF.

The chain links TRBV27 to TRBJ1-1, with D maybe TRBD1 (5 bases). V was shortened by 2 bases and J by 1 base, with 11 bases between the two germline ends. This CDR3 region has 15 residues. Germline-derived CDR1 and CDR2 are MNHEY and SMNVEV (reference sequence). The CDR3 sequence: CASSLKPGANTEAFF. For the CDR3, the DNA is TGTGCCAGCAGTTTAAAGCCTGGGGCGAACACTGAAGCTTTCTTT.

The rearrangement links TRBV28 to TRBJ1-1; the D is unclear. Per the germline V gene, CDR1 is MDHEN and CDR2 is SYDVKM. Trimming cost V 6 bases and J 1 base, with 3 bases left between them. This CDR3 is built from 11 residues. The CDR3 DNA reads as TGTGCCAGCAGCTCGAACACTGAAGCTTTCTTT. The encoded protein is CASSSNTEAFF. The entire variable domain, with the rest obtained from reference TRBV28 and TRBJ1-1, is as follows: DVKVTQSSRYLVKRTGEKVFLECVQDMDHENMFWYRQDPGLGLRLIYFSYDVKMKEKGDIPEGYSVSREKKERFSLILESASTNQTSMYLCASSSNTEAFFGQGTRLTVV.

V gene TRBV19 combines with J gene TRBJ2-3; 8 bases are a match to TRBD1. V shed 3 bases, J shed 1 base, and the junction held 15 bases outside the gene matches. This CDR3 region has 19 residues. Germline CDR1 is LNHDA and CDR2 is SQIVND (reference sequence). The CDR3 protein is CASSIGQGAPGRRTDTQYF. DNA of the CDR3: TGTGCCAGTAGTATCGGCCAGGGGGCCCCGGGACGTCGCACAGATACGCAGTATTTT.

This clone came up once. As DNA, the CDR3 is TGCAGCGTTGATATAGAACAGGGCAAAAGGGGTGGCTACACCTTC. It encodes CSVDIEQGKRGGYTF. The V and J genes are TRBV29-1 and TRBJ1-2; tentative D call: TRBD1 (6 bases). This CDR3 has 15 residues. Germline lookup yields CDR1 SQVTM and CDR2 ANQGSEA. The V end lost 3 bases, the J end lost 7 bases, and 21 bases lay between the germline ends.

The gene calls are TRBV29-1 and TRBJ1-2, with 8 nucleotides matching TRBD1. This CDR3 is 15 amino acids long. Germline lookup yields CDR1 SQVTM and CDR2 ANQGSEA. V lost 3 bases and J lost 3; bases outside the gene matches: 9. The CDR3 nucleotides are TGCAGCGTTGACGGGGTGACAGGGGCCCACTATGGCTACACCTTC. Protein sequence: CSVDGVTGAHYGYTF.

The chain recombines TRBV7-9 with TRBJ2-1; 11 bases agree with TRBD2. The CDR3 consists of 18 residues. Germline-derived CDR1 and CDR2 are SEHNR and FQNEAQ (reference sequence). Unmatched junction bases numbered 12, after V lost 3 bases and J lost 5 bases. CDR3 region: CASSFLRLAGPPDNEQFF. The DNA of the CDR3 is TGTGCCAGCAGCTTTCTGAGACTAGCGGGACCCCCAGACAATGAGCAGTTCTTC. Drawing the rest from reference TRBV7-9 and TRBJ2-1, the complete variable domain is DTGVSQNPRHKITKRGQNVTFRCDPISEHNRLYWYRQTLGQGPEFLTYFQNEAQLEKSRLLSDRFSAERPKGSFSTLEIQRTEQGDSAMYLCASSFLRLAGPPDNEQFFGPGTRLTVL.

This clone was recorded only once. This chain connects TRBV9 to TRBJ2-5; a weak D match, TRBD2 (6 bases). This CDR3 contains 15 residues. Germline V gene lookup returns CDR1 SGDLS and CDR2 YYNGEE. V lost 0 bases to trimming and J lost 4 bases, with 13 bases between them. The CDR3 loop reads CASSVVEGLGETQYF. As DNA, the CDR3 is TGTGCCAGCAGCGTAGTGGAGGGTTTAGGAGAGACCCAGTACTTC. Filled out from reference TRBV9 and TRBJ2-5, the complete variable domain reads DSGVTQTPKHLITATGQRVTLRCSPRSGDLSVYWYQQSLDQGLQFLIQYYNGEERAKGNILERFSAQQFPDLHSELNLSSLELGDSALYFCASSVVEGLGETQYFGPGTRLLVL.

This CDR3 reads CASTYITPRNTEAFF. As DNA, the CDR3 is TGTGCCAGTACCTATATCACCCCACGGAACACTGAAGCTTTCTTT. V and J are TRBV19 and TRBJ1-1, with unresolved D. There are 15 residues in the CDR3. The V end was cut by 7 bases, the J end by 1 base, with 16 bases between. In germline, CDR1 is LNHDA, CDR2 SQIVND (reference sequence).

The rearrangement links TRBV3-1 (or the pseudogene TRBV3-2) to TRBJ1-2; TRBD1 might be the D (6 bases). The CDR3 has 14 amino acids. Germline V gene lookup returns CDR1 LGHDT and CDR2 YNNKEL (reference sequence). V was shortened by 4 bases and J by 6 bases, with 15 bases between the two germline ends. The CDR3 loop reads CASSPRGAADGYTF. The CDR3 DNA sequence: TGTGCCAGCAGCCCCCGGGGGGCGGCGGATGGCTACACCTTC.

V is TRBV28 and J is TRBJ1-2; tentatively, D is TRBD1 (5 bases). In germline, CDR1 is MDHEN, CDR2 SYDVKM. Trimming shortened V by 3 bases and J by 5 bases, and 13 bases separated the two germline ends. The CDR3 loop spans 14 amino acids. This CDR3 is CASSFRSGGYGYTF. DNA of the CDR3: TGTGCCAGCAGTTTTAGATCCGGGGGATATGGCTACACCTTC.

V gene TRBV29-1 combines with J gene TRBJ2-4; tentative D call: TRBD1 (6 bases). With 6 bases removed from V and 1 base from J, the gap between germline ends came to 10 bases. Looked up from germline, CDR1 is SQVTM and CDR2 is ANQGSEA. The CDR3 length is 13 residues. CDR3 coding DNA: TGCAGCGTCCGAGACAGGGCCAAAAACATTCAGTACTTC. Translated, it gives CSVRDRAKNIQYF. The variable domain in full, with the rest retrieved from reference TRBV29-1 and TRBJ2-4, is SAVISQKPSRDICQRGTSLTIQCQVDSQVTMMFWYRQQPGQSLTLIATANQGSEATYESGFVIDKFPISRPNLTFSTLTVSNMSPEDSSIYLCSVRDRAKNIQYFGAGTRLSVL.

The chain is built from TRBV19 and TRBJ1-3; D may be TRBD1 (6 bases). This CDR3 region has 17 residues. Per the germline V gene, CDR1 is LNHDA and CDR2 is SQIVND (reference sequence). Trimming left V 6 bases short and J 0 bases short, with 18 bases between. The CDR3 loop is CASSYLGAGDSGNTIYF. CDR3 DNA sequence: TGTGCCAGTAGCTACCTGGGGGCAGGGGACTCTGGAAACACCATATATTTT.

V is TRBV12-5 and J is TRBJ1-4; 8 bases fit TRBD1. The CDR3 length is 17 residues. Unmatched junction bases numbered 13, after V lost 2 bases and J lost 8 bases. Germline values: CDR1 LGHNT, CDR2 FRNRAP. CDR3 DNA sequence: TGTGCTAGTGGTTTGAGGGGGCCAGGGGGCGCGGAGGAAAAACTGTTTTTT. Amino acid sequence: CASGLRGPGGAEEKLFF. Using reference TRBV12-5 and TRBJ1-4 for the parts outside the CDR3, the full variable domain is DARVTQTPRHKVTEMGQEVTMRCQPILGHNTVFWYRQTMMQGLELLAYFRNRAPLDDSGMPKDRFSAEMPDATLATLKIQPSEPRDSAVYFCASGLRGPGGAEEKLFFGSGTQLSVL.

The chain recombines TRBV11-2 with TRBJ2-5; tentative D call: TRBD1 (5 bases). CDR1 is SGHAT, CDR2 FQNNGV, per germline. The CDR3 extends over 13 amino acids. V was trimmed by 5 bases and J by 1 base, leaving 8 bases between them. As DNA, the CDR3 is TGTGCCAGCAGCCCAACAGGCCAAGAGACCCAGTACTTC. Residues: CASSPTGQETQYF.

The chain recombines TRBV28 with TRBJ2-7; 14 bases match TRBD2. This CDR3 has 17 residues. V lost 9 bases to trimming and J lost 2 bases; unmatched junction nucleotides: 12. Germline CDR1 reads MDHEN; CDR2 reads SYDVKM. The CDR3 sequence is CASTGTSGRKGAYEQYF. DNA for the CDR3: TGTGCCAGTACCGGGACTAGCGGGAGAAAGGGGGCCTACGAGCAGTACTTC.

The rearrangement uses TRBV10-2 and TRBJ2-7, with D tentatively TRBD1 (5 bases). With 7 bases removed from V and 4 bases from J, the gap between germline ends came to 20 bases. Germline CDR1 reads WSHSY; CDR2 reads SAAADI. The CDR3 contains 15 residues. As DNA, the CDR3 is TGCGCCAGCATTCCAAATGGGCAGGGAATGTACGAGCAGTACTTC. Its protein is CASIPNGQGMYEQYF.

CDR3 in amino acids: CASSYSGGGTEAFF. The CDR3 DNA reads TGTGCCAGCAGTTACTCGGGGGGGGGCACTGAAGCTTTCTTT. V gene TRBV6-6 combines with J gene TRBJ1-1, with D perhaps TRBD1 (5 bases). The CDR3 is 14 amino acids. The V end lost 0 bases, the J end lost 4 bases, and 9 bases lay between the germline ends. Germline CDR1 and CDR2: MNHNY and SVGAGI (reference sequence).

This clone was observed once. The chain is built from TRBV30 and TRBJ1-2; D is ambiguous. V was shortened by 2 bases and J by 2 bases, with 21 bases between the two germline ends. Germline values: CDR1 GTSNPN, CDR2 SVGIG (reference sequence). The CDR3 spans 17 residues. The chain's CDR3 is CAWSPPLLGSRNYGYTF. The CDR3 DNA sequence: TGTGCCTGGAGTCCCCCGCTACTTGGGAGTCGGAACTATGGCTACACCTTC.

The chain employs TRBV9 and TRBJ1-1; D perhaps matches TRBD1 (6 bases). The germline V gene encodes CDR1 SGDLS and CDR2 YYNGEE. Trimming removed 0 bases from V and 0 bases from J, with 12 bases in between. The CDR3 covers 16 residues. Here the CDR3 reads CASSVGGQMLNTEAFF. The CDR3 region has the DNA TGTGCCAGCAGCGTAGGAGGACAGATGCTGAACACTGAAGCTTTCTTT.

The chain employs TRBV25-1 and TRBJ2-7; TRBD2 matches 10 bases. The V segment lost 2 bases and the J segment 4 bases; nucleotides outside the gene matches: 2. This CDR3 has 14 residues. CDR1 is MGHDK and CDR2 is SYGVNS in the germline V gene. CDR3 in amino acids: CASSELAGVYEQYF. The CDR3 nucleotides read TGTGCCAGCAGTGAACTAGCGGGAGTATACGAGCAGTACTTC.

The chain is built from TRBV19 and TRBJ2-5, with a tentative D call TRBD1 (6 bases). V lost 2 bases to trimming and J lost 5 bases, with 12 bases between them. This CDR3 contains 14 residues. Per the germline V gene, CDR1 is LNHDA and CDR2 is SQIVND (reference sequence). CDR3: CASSISWDTETQYF. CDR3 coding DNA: TGTGCCAGTAGTATAAGTTGGGACACGGAGACCCAGTACTTC. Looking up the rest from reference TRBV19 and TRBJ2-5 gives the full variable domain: DGGITQSPKYLFRKEGQNVTLSCEQNLNHDAMYWYRQDPGQGLRLIYYSQIVNDFQKGDIAEGYSVSREKKESFPLTVTSAQKNPTAFYLCASSISWDTETQYFGPGTRLLVL.

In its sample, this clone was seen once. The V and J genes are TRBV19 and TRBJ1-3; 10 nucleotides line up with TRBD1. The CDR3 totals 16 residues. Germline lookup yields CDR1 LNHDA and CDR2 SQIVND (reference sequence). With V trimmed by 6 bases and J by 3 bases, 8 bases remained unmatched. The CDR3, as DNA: TGTGCCAGTAGCCTTAGACAGGGGGCCGGTGGAAACACCATATATTTT. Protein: CASSLRQGAGGNTIYF.

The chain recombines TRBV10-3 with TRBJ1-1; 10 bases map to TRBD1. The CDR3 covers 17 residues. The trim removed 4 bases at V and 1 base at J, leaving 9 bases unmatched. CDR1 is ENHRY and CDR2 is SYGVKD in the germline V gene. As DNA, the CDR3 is TGTGCCATCAGTGTAGACAGGGGGCGGGGTGAGAACACTGAAGCTTTCTTT. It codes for CAISVDRGRGENTEAFF.

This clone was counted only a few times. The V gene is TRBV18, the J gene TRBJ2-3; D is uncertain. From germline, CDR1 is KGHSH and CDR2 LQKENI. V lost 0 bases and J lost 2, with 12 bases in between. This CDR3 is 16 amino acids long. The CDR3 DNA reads TGTGCCAGCTCACCACCGACTCCAACTCACACAGATACGCAGTATTTT. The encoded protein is CASSPPTPTHTDTQYF. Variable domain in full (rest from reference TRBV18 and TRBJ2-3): NAGVMQNPRHLVRRRGQEARLRCSPMKGHSHVYWYRQLPEEGLKFMVYLQKENIIDESGMPKERFSAEFPKEGPSILRIQQVVRGDSAAYFCASSPPTPTHTDTQYFGPGTRLTVL.

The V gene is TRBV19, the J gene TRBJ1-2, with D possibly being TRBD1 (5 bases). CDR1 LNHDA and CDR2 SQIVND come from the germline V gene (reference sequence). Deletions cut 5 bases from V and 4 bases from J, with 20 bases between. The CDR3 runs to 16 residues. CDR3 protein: CASSPPGGGRFYGYTF. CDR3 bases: TGTGCCAGTAGTCCCCCCGGGGGAGGACGTTTCTATGGCTACACCTTC.

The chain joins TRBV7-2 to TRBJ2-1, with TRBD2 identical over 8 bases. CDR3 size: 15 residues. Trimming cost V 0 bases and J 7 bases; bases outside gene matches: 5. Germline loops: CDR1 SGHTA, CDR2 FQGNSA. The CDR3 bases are TGTGCCAGCAGCTTAGCGGGACTAGGGCCTAATGAGCAGTTCTTC. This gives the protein CASSLAGLGPNEQFF.

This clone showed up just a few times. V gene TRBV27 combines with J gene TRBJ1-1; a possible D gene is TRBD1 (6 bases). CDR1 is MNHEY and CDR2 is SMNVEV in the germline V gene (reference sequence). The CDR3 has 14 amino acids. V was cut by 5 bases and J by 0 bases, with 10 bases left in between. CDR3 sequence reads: CASSKTGMNTEAFF. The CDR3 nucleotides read TGTGCCAGCAGTAAGACAGGAATGAACACTGAAGCTTTCTTT.